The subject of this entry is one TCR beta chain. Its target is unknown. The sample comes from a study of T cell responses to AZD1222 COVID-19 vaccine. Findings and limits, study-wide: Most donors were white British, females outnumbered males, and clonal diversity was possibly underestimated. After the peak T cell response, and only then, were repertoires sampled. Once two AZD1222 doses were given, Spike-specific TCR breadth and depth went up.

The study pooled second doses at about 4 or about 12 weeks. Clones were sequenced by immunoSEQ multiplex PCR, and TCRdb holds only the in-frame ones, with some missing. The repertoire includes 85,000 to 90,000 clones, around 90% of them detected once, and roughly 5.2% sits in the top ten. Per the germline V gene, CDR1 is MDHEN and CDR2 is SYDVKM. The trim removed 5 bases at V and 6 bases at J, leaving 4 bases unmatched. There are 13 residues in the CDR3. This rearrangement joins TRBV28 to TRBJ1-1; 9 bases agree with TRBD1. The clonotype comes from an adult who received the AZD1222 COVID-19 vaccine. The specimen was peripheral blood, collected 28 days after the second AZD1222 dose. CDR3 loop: CASSLRQGAEAFF. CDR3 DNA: TGTGCCAGCAGTCTGAGACAGGGGGCTGAAGCTTTCTTT. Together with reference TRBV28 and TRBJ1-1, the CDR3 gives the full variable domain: DVKVTQSSRYLVKRTGEKVFLECVQDMDHENMFWYRQDPGLGLRLIYFSYDVKMKEKGDIPEGYSVSREKKERFSLILESASTNQTSMYLCASSLRQGAEAFFGQGTRLTVV.